The clone carrying this T cell receptor beta chain was seen at least ten times. The antigen is unknown. This sample was included in a study of CD8 T cells in ankylosing spondylitis. General study results and limits: Reactive arthritis synovial fluid and blood were previously reported to contain some motif variants. Significant enrichment of disease-linked clones was reportedly seen in matched ankylosing spondylitis synovial fluid. Disease-associated clonotypes exhibited CD8+ identity and were relatively infrequent in peripheral blood. What seemed typical of ankylosing spondylitis blood was a TCR beta motif built from fewer than ten highly homologous variants.

With molecular barcodes, quantitative 5'-RACE was used to make the TCR beta libraries. TCRdb reprocessed the 5' RACE reads with MiXCR, giving one entry per CDR3 protein. The sample has fewer than 550,000 distinct CDR3 sequences, approximately 5% seen once. V lost 4 bases and J lost 7, with 20 bases in between. The CDR3 is 17 residues long. Germline CDR1 and CDR2: LNHNV and YYDKDF (reference sequence). The specimen was blood, either unsorted or a sorted T cell fraction (not recorded which). The sequence derives from a male donor with ankylosing spondylitis. V gene TRBV15 combines with J gene TRBJ1-6; D unresolved. CDR3: CATSNPLSRRGNSPLHF. The CDR3 DNA reads TGTGCCACCAGCAATCCCCTTAGTAGACGGGGAAATTCACCCCTCCACTTT.